Described below is a single TCR beta chain sequence and its context. Its antigen is not identified. The data were produced by immunoSEQ multiplex PCR, yet TCRdb's version contains in-frame clones alone and is incomplete. The sample contains around 60,000 clones, roughly 91% of which appear only once. Per the germline V gene, CDR1 is SGHDN and CDR2 is FVKESK. V was cut by 0 bases and J by 5 bases, with 6 bases left in between. The CDR3 totals 13 residues. This entry comes from a study of OX40 agonist ivuxolimab in advanced cancers. Study-wide background: In this cohort, patients received ivuxolimab, an agonistic anti-OX40 (CD134) antibody.

Findings of the study overall: Partial responders at 0.1-3.0 mg/kg had among the lowest clonal expansion.

The clonotype originates from an adult with an advanced solid tumor such as melanoma, head and neck, liver or kidney cancer. V is TRBV14 and J is TRBJ2-3; unclear D gene. The material sequenced was CD4+ or CD8+ T cells sorted from blood, taken in a trial of the OX40 agonist ivuxolimab. The CDR3 is CASSQELQDTQYF. CDR3 sequence (DNA): TGTGCCAGCAGCCAAGAGCTACAAGATACGCAGTATTTT.